One and the same sample provided the 10 T cell receptor beta chains below, sequenced in a study of CD8 T cells in ankylosing spondylitis (TCRdb year 2017). The library was prepared using 5' RACE. The sample was run on an Illumina HiSeq 2500. Starting from the raw public reads, TCRdb applied fastp trimming at Q25, assembled clones with MiXCR and retained in-frame beta chains. Rows are combined by CDR3 protein, so each entry shows the most common genes and DNA. The sample has 310,000 or so distinct CDR3 sequences on record, about 19% of them singletons. The ten largest clones take up roughly 8% of the sample. Sequenced sample: blood, either unsorted or a sorted T cell fraction (not recorded which). These receptor sequences come from a male donor with ankylosing spondylitis or in good health (not recorded which).

The chain links TRBV28 to TRBJ2-2; 8 nucleotides agree with TRBD1. Germline CDR1 and CDR2: MDHEN and SYDVKM. This CDR3 spans 14 amino acids. The V and J ends lost 6 bases and 4 bases, in that order; junction bases with no gene match: 4. The CDR3 protein is CASREQGGTGELFF. The CDR3 nucleotides read TGTGCCAGCAGGGAACAGGGGGGCACCGGGGAGCTGTTTTTT.

This clonotype has more than one count but fewer than ten. The junction shows a germline mismatch at one end, possibly a read error. This rearrangement joins TRBV20-1 to TRBJ2-5; 12 bases align to TRBD2. CDR3 size: 13 residues. CDR1 DFQATT and CDR2 SNEGSKA come from the germline V gene (reference sequence). In nucleotides, the CDR3 is TGCAGGGCTAGCGGGGGGGCATTTGAGACCCAGTACTTC. This encodes CRASGGAFETQYF.

V is TRBV5-1 and J is TRBJ1-2; the D is unclear. V was shortened by 3 bases and J by 5 bases, with 17 bases between the two germline ends. This CDR3 is 15 amino acids long. Germline V gene sequence: CDR1 SGHRS, CDR2 YFSETQ. The chain's CDR3 is CASSWSKAGTYGYTF. The CDR3 bases are TGCGCCAGCAGCTGGTCGAAGGCGGGAACTTATGGCTACACCTTC.

This clonotype was seen more than once but under ten times. The rearrangement joins TRBV4-1 to TRBJ2-5, with D possibly matching TRBD1 (6 bases). V dropped 3 bases and J dropped 5 bases, with 16 bases sitting between them. This CDR3 is 15 amino acids long. CDR1 is MGHRA, CDR2 YSYEKL, per germline. The CDR3 nucleotides read TGCGCCAGCAGCCAGCCTATGCAGGGACACGAGACCCAGTACTTC. This translates into CASSQPMQGHETQYF.

The chain links TRBV4-1 to TRBJ2-5; D is ambiguous. The CDR3 covers 14 residues. Germline lookup yields CDR1 MGHRA and CDR2 YSYEKL. The CDR3 region is CTCSPSDGWETQYF. The CDR3, as DNA: TGCACCTGCAGCCCCTCTGACGGTTGGGAGACCCAGTACTTC.

The chain carries TRBV30 and TRBJ2-2, with 9 bases fitting TRBD1. CDR1 is GTSNPN and CDR2 is SVGIG in the germline V gene (reference sequence). CDR3 size: 12 residues. J gave up 6 bases and V 5 bases, and 1 base lay outside the gene matches. DNA for the CDR3: TGTGCCTGGGGACAGGGGCCCGGGGAGCTGTTTTTT. It translates to CAWGQGPGELFF.

The V and J genes are TRBV18 and TRBJ2-3; TRBD1 or TRBD2 may be the D gene (6 bases each). The ends were cut back, 2 bases at V and 1 base at J, with 10 bases in the middle. Germline CDR1 reads KGHSH; CDR2 reads LQKENI. The CDR3 is made up of 15 amino acids. CDR3 in amino acids: CASSPSGARTDTQYF. In DNA, the CDR3 is TGTGCCAGCTCACCATCGGGGGCCCGCACAGATACGCAGTATTTT.

This chain links TRBV20-1 with TRBJ1-5; D uncertain. V lost 1 base to trimming and J lost 0 bases, with 7 bases between them. CDR1 and CDR2 from the germline V gene are DFQATT and SNEGSKA (reference sequence). The CDR3 is made up of 14 amino acids. The CDR3 nucleotides are TGCAGTGCTAGAGGTTCAGTTAGCAATCAGCCCCAGCATTTT. This gives the protein CSARGSVSNQPQHF.

This chain links TRBV14 with TRBJ1-4, with 7 bases aligning to TRBD1. J lost 3 bases, V lost 2 bases, and 9 bases had no gene match. CDR1 SGHDN and CDR2 FVKESK come from the germline V gene. The CDR3 runs 17 residues. The CDR3 coding sequence is TGTGCCAGCAGCCAACTCCCTGGACAGGCGTCTAATGAAAAACTGTTTTTT. It translates to CASSQLPGQASNEKLFF.

This clonotype showed up just a few times. This chain joins TRBV7-2 and TRBJ2-5; D might be TRBD1 (5 bases). Looked up from germline, CDR1 is SGHTA and CDR2 is FQGNSA. Trimming removed 7 bases at V and 4 bases at J, with 16 bases between. This CDR3 region has 14 residues. The CDR3 protein is CASTGMGNRETQYF. The CDR3 DNA reads TGTGCCAGCACAGGGATGGGCAACAGAGAGACCCAGTACTTC.